This TCR beta chain was obtained from a study of T cell responses to AZD1222 COVID-19 vaccine. Study-level findings and limits: Repertoires in all cases were sampled only once the peak T cell response had passed. Donors in the cohort were predominantly white British and more often female, and clonal diversity was possibly underestimated. Spike-spanning, vaccine-associated CD4 TCRs were dominant at 160-218 and 743-854. Baseline serology detected seropositivity in only a handful of AZD1222 recipients.

This clone has only a few counts. The target antigen is unknown. This CDR3 region has 13 residues. The V end lost 4 bases, the J end lost 4 bases, and 11 bases lay between the germline ends. CDR1 and CDR2 (germline): SGHDT, YYEEEE. Clones were sequenced by immunoSEQ multiplex PCR, and TCRdb holds only the in-frame ones, with some missing. This table holds about 130,000 clones, around 87% found once. The sequences come from peripheral blood, collected on day 0 of AZD1222 vaccination. J is TRBJ1-2 and V is TRBV5-6; TRBD1 is a possible D gene (5 bases). The TCR comes from an adult in good health. The CDR3 sequence: CASSPGGAYGYTF. For the CDR3, the DNA is TGTGCCAGCAGCCCGGGGGGTGCCTATGGCTACACCTTC.